This T cell receptor beta chain was documented in a study of cytomegalovirus exposure and HLA in healthy donors. Whole-study context: Most donors, roughly 77% of roughly 400 genotyped, fell in the Caucasian-associated ancestry cluster.

Researchers ran the PCR with 60 Vbeta and 13 Jbeta primers. Sequenced by immunoSEQ multiplex PCR; TCRdb stores in-frame clones only, minus some. In the table there are around 270,000 clones, about 80% of which are singletons. This CDR3 comprises 14 residues. CDR1 MDHEN and CDR2 SYDVKM come from the germline V gene. Deletions cut 4 bases from V and 3 bases from J, with 10 bases between. Points from the study as a whole: Rare TCR sequences predominated, though certain public TCRs were found in many donors.

About this clone: Its antigen remains unknown.

The chain uses TRBV28 and TRBJ1-5; no clear D. The sample consisted of PBMCs. The origin of this receptor is a girl between 2 and 10 years old in good health and CMV-seronegative. The CDR3 sequence: CASSYPDYNQPQHF. CDR3 coding DNA: TGTGCCAGCAGTTACCCAGACTACAATCAGCCCCAGCATTTT. Full variable domain (outside the CDR3, taken from reference TRBV28 and TRBJ1-5): DVKVTQSSRYLVKRTGEKVFLECVQDMDHENMFWYRQDPGLGLRLIYFSYDVKMKEKGDIPEGYSVSREKKERFSLILESASTNQTSMYLCASSYPDYNQPQHFGDGTRLSIL.